The rows below give T cell receptor beta chains drawn from one sample of a study of shared clonotypes between healthy human individuals. Assay used: immunoSEQ multiplex PCR; TCRdb lists only in-frame clones, some missing. Among millions of clones, about 93% were seen once, and the ten largest hold 1.5% to 2%. Sample: naive CD8+ T cells from PBMCs. All receptors derive from a man aged 18 to 29 in good health. Some clones in this sample may be carry-over from other donors' samples. Both conserved end residues are trimmed from each CDR3. The order of the fields is clone size, J gene, V gene, CDR3 protein. Clone size is stated in some rows and not others, as once, few, many or a class when expanded.

size: once; J: TRBJ2-7; V: TRBV27; CDR3: ASSLMAGGPYEQY
size: .; J: .; V: TRBV5-7; CDR3: ASSPAGWGFSYEQY
size: .; J: TRBJ2-1; V: TRBV7-9; CDR3: ASSLKGTTAYEQF
size: once; J: TRBJ2-2; V: TRBV7-6; CDR3: ASSNGLAGVAGELF
size: .; J: TRBJ2-7; V: TRBV14; CDR3: ASSQVVAGANSYEQY
size: .; J: TRBJ1-1; V: TRBV6-5; CDR3: ASSYQPGVLNTEAF
size: once; J: TRBJ2-7; V: TRBV7-9; CDR3: ASSQMVDEQY
size: .; J: TRBJ1-1; V: TRBV27; CDR3: ASSSSGTGNTEAF
size: .; J: TRBJ2-1; V: TRBV7-9; CDR3: ASSPGTGLNEQF
size: .; J: TRBJ2-3; V: TRBV7-3; CDR3: ASSLRTGTDTQY
size: .; J: TRBJ2-5; V: TRBV27; CDR3: ASSNVLAGVWETQY
size: .; J: TRBJ1-1; V: TRBV13; CDR3: ASSSPTVRTEAF
size: .; J: TRBJ2-7; V: TRBV29-1; CDR3: SGVGDGKGYEQY
size: once; J: TRBJ2-7; V: TRBV29-1; CDR3: SVWMNTEAEQY
size: once; J: TRBJ2-1; V: TRBV27; CDR3: ASSLGARPSDEQF
size: many; J: TRBJ2-1; V: TRBV4-2; CDR3: ASSTRLAGNNEQF
size: once; J: TRBJ2-7; V: TRBV5-1; CDR3: ASSVGQGSYEQY
size: .; J: TRBJ2-2; V: TRBV2; CDR3: ASSGRLAGHSEGGELF
size: .; J: TRBJ1-1; V: TRBV19; CDR3: ASSISRGGTEAF
size: .; J: TRBJ2-2; V: TRBV7-9; CDR3: ASSLHYRGLGTGELF
size: .; J: TRBJ2-1; V: TRBV9; CDR3: ASSGSGTGNHNEQF
size: .; J: TRBJ1-1; V: TRBV6-5; CDR3: ASSYSAGPNTEAF
size: .; J: TRBJ1-1; V: TRBV9; CDR3: ASSGEVGDMNTEAF
size: .; J: TRBJ2-3; V: TRBV19; CDR3: ASSIQDRGTDTQY
size: .; J: TRBJ2-5; V: TRBV2; CDR3: ASRATSYETQY
size: .; J: TRBJ2-1; V: TRBV11-2; CDR3: ASSLSGSSYNEQF
size: .; J: TRBJ2-7; V: TRBV28; CDR3: ASRDRGDYEQY
size: .; J: TRBJ1-1; V: TRBV28; CDR3: ASVGGLGTEAF
size: once; J: TRBJ2-7; V: TRBV19; CDR3: ASSIETWASYEQY
size: .; J: TRBJ2-1; V: TRBV7-2; CDR3: ASSLVGGGYYNEQF
size: once; J: TRBJ2-7; V: TRBV19; CDR3: ASSIGLSRTYEQY
size: .; J: TRBJ2-5; V: TRBV27; CDR3: ASSFLWETQY
size: .; J: TRBJ2-7; V: TRBV5-6; CDR3: ASSYLSGAEQY
size: once; J: TRBJ1-3; V: TRBV6-6; CDR3: ASSPSGAGNTIY
size: .; J: TRBJ2-3; V: TRBV7-9; CDR3: ANQDADTQY
size: .; J: TRBJ2-1; V: TRBV27; CDR3: ASSLEGTQLNEQF
size: .; J: TRBJ2-1; V: TRBV29-1; CDR3: SVGTGGFDEQF
size: .; J: TRBJ2-1; V: TRBV29-1; CDR3: SVEAPAHRESNEQF
size: .; J: TRBJ2-7; V: TRBV9; CDR3: ASSTGPSVSSYEQY
size: .; J: TRBJ2-1; V: TRBV11-2; CDR3: ASSLVLGSQQF
size: .; J: TRBJ2-7; V: TRBV7-7; CDR3: ARHDDEQY
size: .; J: TRBJ2-7; V: TRBV27; CDR3: ASSLSLGALKYEQY
size: .; J: TRBJ2-1; V: TRBV5-1; CDR3: ASSLGDSTSNEQF
size: .; J: TRBJ2-5; V: TRBV7-9; CDR3: ASSLQGAQETQY